Below, 20 T cell receptor beta chains from the same sample are listed, as sequenced in a study of T cells after yellow fever vaccination. Using its own MiXCR run on the 5' RACE reads, TCRdb lists one record per CDR3 protein. Found here are hundreds of thousands of distinct CDR3 sequences, around 3.6% of them singletons; the top ten hold about a quarter. Here the sequenced sample was PBMCs, taken on the day of the yellow fever booster vaccination. The receptors were sampled from a man aged 18 to 30 who received the YFV17D yellow fever vaccine.

This clonotype occurred many times. The V gene is TRBV5-1, the J gene TRBJ2-2; D might be TRBD2 (5 bases). The CDR3 is 13 residues long. Germline V lookup: CDR1 SGHRS, CDR2 YFSETQ. The V gene lost 2 bases and the J gene lost 4 bases, with 6 bases spanning the gap. The CDR3 loop is CASSFAGTGELFF. Written as DNA, the CDR3 is TGCGCCAGCAGCTTTGCGGGCACCGGGGAGCTGTTTTTT.

This clonotype was found many times. The rearrangement links TRBV7-2 to TRBJ1-3, with D uncertain. V dropped 2 bases and J dropped 0 bases, with 11 bases sitting between them. Germline CDR1 reads SGHTA; CDR2 reads FQGNSA. This CDR3 is built from 16 residues. This chain's CDR3 is CASSLLVRLSGNTIYF. The CDR3 DNA reads as TGTGCCAGCAGCTTATTAGTCCGTCTCTCTGGAAACACCATATATTTT.

This clonotype was counted ten times or more. The chain couples TRBV6-5 to TRBJ2-5; D is unresolved. The CDR3 has 11 residues. Trimming pared 6 bases from V and 5 bases from J, leaving 7 bases between. CDR1 is MNHEY and CDR2 is SVGAGI in the germline V gene. Here the CDR3 DNA reads TGTGCCAGCAGGGCCGTCGAGACCCAGTACTTC. Translation gives CASRAVETQYF.

The chain uses TRBV20-1 and TRBJ2-3; the D gene is possibly TRBD2 (6 bases). The ends were cut back, 4 bases at V and 0 bases at J, with 8 bases in the middle. CDR1 is DFQATT, CDR2 SNEGSKA, per germline (reference sequence). The CDR3 is 13 residues long. The CDR3 here is CSAMAGSTDTQYF. CDR3 bases: TGCAGTGCTATGGCGGGGAGCACAGATACGCAGTATTTT.

This clonotype was seen many times. J is TRBJ2-7 and V is TRBV21-1; the D call TRBD1 from the table was never checked on the DNA. TRBV21-1 is deemed a pseudogene. The CDR3 contains 16 residues. The CDR3: CASGYPGEPTRYEQYV. The CDR3 coding sequence is TGTGCCAGCGGATACCCTGGGGAGCCAACCCGCTACGAGCAGTACGTC.

There are many counts of this clonotype. The chain uses TRBV19 and TRBJ2-3; a possible D gene is TRBD1 (6 bases). Germline CDR1 reads LNHDA; CDR2 reads SQIVND (reference sequence). Trimming took 5 bases from V and 6 from J, leaving 15 bases between them. There are 14 residues in the CDR3. CDR3 loop: CASSAGTTRDTQYF. The CDR3 nucleotides are TGTGCCAGTAGTGCCGGGACAACCAGGGATACGCAGTATTTT. The whole variable domain, remainder taken from reference TRBV19 and TRBJ2-3, is DGGITQSPKYLFRKEGQNVTLSCEQNLNHDAMYWYRQDPGQGLRLIYYSQIVNDFQKGDIAEGYSVSREKKESFPLTVTSAQKNPTAFYLCASSAGTTRDTQYFGPGTRLTVL.

This clonotype was seen ten or more times. The rearrangement links TRBV7-9 to TRBJ1-6; possible D gene TRBD1, 5 bases. The germline V gene has CDR1 SEHNR and CDR2 FQNEAQ (reference sequence). Trimming removed 6 bases from V and 6 bases from J, with 12 bases in between. There are 14 residues in the CDR3. The CDR3 DNA reads as TGTGCCAGCAGAGCCCCAGGGACTAATTCACCCCTCCACTTT. The encoded protein is CASRAPGTNSPLHF.

V and J are TRBV18 and TRBJ2-1; D perhaps matches TRBD2 (6 bases). Germline loops: CDR1 KGHSH, CDR2 LQKENI. The CDR3 covers 14 residues. V was trimmed by 3 bases and J by 8 bases, leaving 14 bases between them. CDR3 sequence (DNA): TGTGCCAGCTCACCGAAGCCGGAGGGCGATGAGCAGTTCTTC. Amino acids: CASSPKPEGDEQFF.

The sample holds a few counts of this clonotype. The genes are TRBV11-2 and TRBJ2-2; no firm D call. The V end lost 5 bases, the J end lost 0 bases, and 10 bases lay between the germline ends. The germline V gene has CDR1 SGHAT and CDR2 FQNNGV. The length of the CDR3 is 15 residues. CDR3 DNA sequence: TGTGCCAGCAGCAAAAGGACCGCGAACACCGGGGAGCTGTTTTTT. It specifies CASSKRTANTGELFF.

This clonotype has ten or more counts. The chain is built from TRBV6-2 or TRBV6-3 and TRBJ2-5; 13 positions match TRBD2. CDR3 size: 17 residues. CDR1 is MNHEY and CDR2 is SVGEGT in the germline V gene. V shed 5 bases, J shed 5 bases, and the junction held 11 bases outside the gene matches. The CDR3 region has the DNA TGTGCCAGCAGTCGCGGACTAGCGGGGGTCCCTTATGAGACCCAGTACTTC. Protein: CASSRGLAGVPYETQYF.

This clonotype was counted only a few times. V gene TRBV5-4 combines with J gene TRBJ1-1, with no clear D. Germline lookup yields CDR1 SGHNT and CDR2 YYREEE (reference sequence). The CDR3 is 13 residues long. The V and J ends lost 6 bases and 3 bases respectively, with 12 bases between them. CDR3 loop: CASNIAFDTEAFF. CDR3 nucleotides: TGTGCCAGCAATATCGCCTTTGACACTGAAGCTTTCTTT.

This clonotype was counted many times. The rearrangement joins TRBV29-1 to TRBJ2-1, with D unresolved. Per the germline V gene, CDR1 is SQVTM and CDR2 is ANQGSEA. The CDR3 runs 12 residues. Trimming shortened V by 3 bases and J by 6 bases, and 9 bases separated the two germline ends. The CDR3 protein is CSVDLLRNEQFF. CDR3 bases: TGCAGCGTTGACTTACTCCGCAATGAGCAGTTCTTC.

This clonotype was detected many times. CDR3 DNA: TGTGCCAGCAGCTTTGGACAGGGAAGGACCGGGGAGCTGTTTTTT. Its protein is CASSFGQGRTGELFF. This sequence joins TRBV5-4 and TRBJ2-2, with 8 bases lining up with TRBD1. Germline V gene lookup returns CDR1 SGHNT and CDR2 YYREEE (reference sequence). This CDR3 has 15 residues. The junction had 5 bases not matched to a gene; V was cut back by 2 bases and J by 5 bases. Based on the CDR3 plus reference TRBV5-4 and TRBJ2-2, the full variable domain is ETGVTQSPTHLIKTRGQQVTLRCSSQSGHNTVSWYQQALGQGPQFIFQYYREEENGRGNFPPRFSGLQFPNYSSELNVNALELDDSALYLCASSFGQGRTGELFFGEGSRLTVL.

This clonotype was observed many times. The chain joins TRBV12-3 or TRBV12-4 to TRBJ2-2, with D unresolved. With 3 bases removed from V and 5 bases from J, the gap between germline ends came to 10 bases. The CDR3 sequence is 14 residues long. CDR3: CASSFGGVTGELFF. CDR3 in DNA: TGTGCCAGCAGTTTTGGTGGGGTAACCGGGGAGCTGTTTTTT.

The chain joins TRBV27 to TRBJ2-7; TRBD2 aligns across 8 bases. J gave up 6 bases and V 6 bases, and 7 bases lay outside the gene matches. This CDR3 comprises 13 residues. Germline-derived CDR1 and CDR2 are MNHEY and SMNVEV (reference sequence). The CDR3 DNA is TGTGCCAGCAGCTACGCGGGGGGCCGCGAGCAGTACGTC. Protein product: CASSYAGGREQYV.

This clonotype showed up many times. The genes are TRBV6-6 and TRBJ2-4, with a tentative D call TRBD2 (5 bases). CDR1 and CDR2 from the germline V gene are MNHNY and SVGAGI (reference sequence). This CDR3 spans 15 amino acids. Trimming cost V 6 bases and J 4 bases, with 16 bases left between them. The CDR3 here is CASSSRGWSKNIQYF. CDR3 DNA sequence: TGTGCCAGCAGCTCCCGAGGGTGGTCGAAAAACATTCAGTACTTC.

This chain joins TRBV15 and TRBJ1-2; 8 bases align to TRBD1. Germline CDR1 reads LNHNV; CDR2 reads YYDKDF (reference sequence). The trim removed 0 bases at V and 6 bases at J, leaving 9 bases unmatched. There are 16 residues in the CDR3. The CDR3: CATSRDRTGRGNGYTF. The CDR3 DNA sequence: TGTGCCACCAGCAGAGATCGGACAGGGCGTGGAAATGGCTACACCTTC.

This chain uses TRBV29-1 with TRBJ2-5, with a weak D call TRBD2 (5 bases). Germline-derived CDR1 and CDR2 are SQVTM and ANQGSEA. The CDR3 is 13 residues long. Deletions cut 7 bases from V and 1 base from J, with 13 bases between. CDR3 in DNA: TGCAGCGCGCAAGGACTGCCCCAAGAGACCCAGTACTTC. Encoded protein: CSAQGLPQETQYF. Using reference TRBV29-1 and TRBJ2-5 for the parts outside the CDR3, the full variable domain is SAVISQKPSRDICQRGTSLTIQCQVDSQVTMMFWYRQQPGQSLTLIATANQGSEATYESGFVIDKFPISRPNLTFSTLTVSNMSPEDSSIYLCSAQGLPQETQYFGPGTRLLVL.

This clonotype turned up a few times. The chain recombines TRBV19 with TRBJ1-5; D remains ambiguous. Germline CDR1 reads LNHDA; CDR2 reads SQIVND (reference sequence). Trimming removed 6 bases from V and 0 bases from J, with 15 bases in between. CDR3 length equals 16 residues. In DNA, the CDR3 is TGTGCCAGTAGGATTGAGGCAGTATCTAGCAATCAGCCCCAGCATTTT. Amino acids: CASRIEAVSSNQPQHF.

This clonotype was seen many times. V and J are TRBV4-3 and TRBJ2-1, with no clear D. CDR3 length: 14 residues. CDR1 is LGHNA and CDR2 is YSLEER in the germline V gene. V lost 0 bases and J 8 bases, leaving 11 bases between the germline ends. The chain's CDR3 is CASSQDTWSDEQFF. The DNA of the CDR3 is TGCGCCAGCAGCCAAGACACATGGAGCGATGAGCAGTTCTTC.